Detailed here is one TCR beta chain. Which antigen it targets is not known. Per-nucleotide qualities are absent, and no much larger clonotype sits a single base away. Its CDR3 holds 14 amino acids, cysteine through phenylalanine. The only DNA kept is the CDR3, 42 bases in frame from the first base. CDR1 DFQATT and CDR2 SNEGSKA were looked up in the germline V gene (reference sequence). V is trimmed back by 7 bases and J by 7 bases, and the junction contains 6 bases that no gene match accounts for. Preparation of the library involved 5' RACE. The listed sequencing device is Illumina HiSeq 2500. A second PCR of roughly 7 to 12 cycles was run with a J-beta primer mix and a sample-barcoded 5' primer. A unique molecular identifier was introduced onto each TCR beta cDNA molecule by a template-switch 5' adaptor carrying 12 random nucleotides. Each sample yielded at least 3 million CDR3-containing paired-end reads. The Mint cDNA synthesis kit, primed by a TRBC-specific oligonucleotide, was used to synthesize first-strand cDNA from all RNA. After uracil-DNA glycosylase treatment, a first 18-cycle PCR used universal primers M1SS and BC2_uni_R on all cDNA. Turning to the authors' computational methods: Each sample was normalized by randomly selecting 1 million high-quality reads, each carrying a distinct molecular identifier. Reads sharing molecular identifiers were discarded rather than binned into consensus sequences. MiTCR, set to a Q25 quality threshold and the strictest error-elimination algorithm, was used for CDR3 identification, clonotype clustering and error correction. A nonparametric unseen species model using Euler transformation provided a lower-bound estimate of total TCR beta diversity. Clones were called with MiXCR by TCRdb after fastp trimmed the public reads at Q25, and only in-frame beta chains were retained. For every CDR3 protein sequence, its rows merge into one entry that carries the most common genes and DNA. These V and J calls are TCRdb output, not the study's own analysis. The sample table shows about 680,000 distinct CDR3 sequences, and roughly 49% are seen once. Roughly 30% of the sample rests with the top ten.

The record originates from a study of blood T cells in healthy people across ages (dated by TCRdb to between 2014 and 2017). Regarding the research as a whole: In model experiments, template switching captured roughly one uniquely barcoded TCR beta cDNA molecule for every two T cells. To track age-related changes in TCR beta repertoire diversity, the study relied on deep sequencing normalized with unique cDNA molecular identifiers. The donors were split into four age groups: young (average 16 years), middle-aged (around 37), aged (more than 60) and long-lived (roughly 77). Donors of different ages were randomly distributed across sequencing lanes to avoid experimental bias. The study analyzed two additional independent replicas of 1 million unique cDNA reads from the same blood draw for two donors, one aged 18 to 30 and one aged 80 or older. Findings and caveats that apply to the study as a whole: Conclusive comparison of naive and antigen-experienced compartments was prevented by the profiling of bulk unsorted PBMCs. There was a strong correlation between observed TCR beta diversity and the percentage of naive T cells measured by flow cytometry. Because donor CMV infection status was unknown, age-related changes in expanded clonotypes were potentially confounded. Compared with the aged group, more naive CD4+ T cells, fewer expanded clones and increased TCR diversity were shown by the long-lived group, suggesting age selection. Total diversity estimates from one million sequenced T cells were considered lower bounds and underestimates. As age increased, observed TCR beta diversity per million T cells dropped in a roughly linear way, and a significant reduction was already evident by age 40.

The donors were about 40 Caucasian individuals from Russia, aged about 6 to 100 years, who were systemically healthy. Ten milliliters of peripheral blood were drawn from each donor into EDTA-treated Vacutainer tubes. Ficoll-Paque density-gradient centrifugation was used to isolate PBMCs, with at least 6.5 million per sample. Total RNA, at least 6 micrograms per sample, was extracted from PBMCs with Trizol reagent. For every donor, an aliquot of PBMCs went through flow cytometry to measure the percentages of naive CD45RAhigh/CD27high T cells. The sequenced sample consisted of blood. The sequence is built from TRBV20-1 and TRBJ2-1, and 14 junctional nucleotides match TRBD2. This receptor was identified in an older woman in good health. DNA sequence: TGCAGTGTTGGGACTAGCGGGAGAGAGAATGAGCAGTTCTTC. The resulting protein is CSVGTSGRENEQFF.